The entry that follows covers one TCR beta chain sequence. The sample comes from a study of blood T cell repertoires in COVID-19. The wider study: In each case, the material was cDNA or gDNA derived from T cells, B-cell-depleted T cells, or PBMCs.

The trim removed 5 bases at V and 4 bases at J, leaving 5 bases unmatched. The CDR3 runs 14 residues. Germline loops: CDR1 SGHAT, CDR2 FQNNGV. Authors' analysis steps: Estimated nucleated cell counts came from reference gene primer amplification. Data came from immunoSEQ multiplex PCR; TCRdb stores just in-frame clones and leaves some out. The V and J calls and clone size come from that table; D and trimming were worked out from the DNA. The sample has about 250,000 clones, 75% to 90% seen once. The study drew participants aged about 18 to 95 years from under 30 US areas. Each recovered donor of Cohort 3 presented with two negative PCRs, clearance, or symptom resolution.

The J gene is TRBJ1-2, the V gene TRBV11-2; 9 bases fit TRBD1. The source is a woman younger than 30 who had recovered from COVID-19. The sequencing sample was made of PBMCs or T cells enriched from blood (not recorded which). CDR3 nucleotide sequence: TGTGCCAGCAGCCCCTCGACAGGGGGCTATGGCTACACCTTC. This gives the protein CASSPSTGGYGYTF. Looking up the rest from reference TRBV11-2 and TRBJ1-2 gives the full variable domain: EAGVAQSPRYKIIEKRQSVAFWCNPISGHATLYWYQQILGQGPKLLIQFQNNGVVDDSQLPKDRFSAERLKGVDSTLKIQPAKLEDSAVYLCASSPSTGGYGYTFGSGTRLTVV.